Presented here are 29 T cell receptor beta chains from one specimen sequenced in a study of blood T cell repertoires in COVID-19. TCRdb's copy holds only in-frame clones and misses some; the assay was immunoSEQ multiplex PCR. The sample has around 100,000 clones; just over 90% are singletons. Sequenced sample: peripheral blood. These receptors all stem from a man in his fifties or sixties with active COVID-19.

J is TRBJ2-3 and V is TRBV21-1; the table calls TRBD1, which could not be checked here. TRBV21-1 is noted as a pseudogene. CDR3 length equals 13 residues. Here the CDR3 reads CARAPGPTNTQYF. The CDR3 DNA is TGTGCCAGAGCCCCAGGGCCCACTAATACGCAGTATTTT.

The genes are TRBV5-6 and TRBJ1-1; no clear D gene. CDR1 and CDR2 from the germline V gene are SGHDT and YYEEEE. This CDR3 has 13 residues. V was shortened by 0 bases and J by 6 bases, with 9 bases between the two germline ends. CDR3 sequence: CASSLGIGAEAFF. Here the CDR3 DNA reads TGTGCCAGCAGCTTGGGAATTGGAGCTGAAGCTTTCTTT. The variable domain in full, completed from reference TRBV5-6 and TRBJ1-1, reads DAGVTQSPTHLIKTRGQQVTLRCSPKSGHDTVSWYQQALGQGPQFIFQYYEEEERQRGNFPDRFSGHQFPNYSSELNVNALLLGDSALYLCASSLGIGAEAFFGQGTRLTVV.

The chain couples TRBV19 to TRBJ1-4, with a tentative D call TRBD1 (5 bases). This CDR3 region has 15 residues. V lost 3 bases and J 2 bases, leaving 10 bases between the germline ends. The germline V gene has CDR1 LNHDA and CDR2 SQIVND (reference sequence). The CDR3 DNA reads TGTGCCAGTAGTATCTCGGACACGACTAATGAAAAACTGTTTTTT. It encodes CASSISDTTNEKLFF.

The chain has TRBV18 and TRBJ1-1; weak D call: TRBD1 (5 bases). Per the germline V gene, CDR1 is KGHSH and CDR2 is LQKENI. The CDR3 loop spans 16 amino acids. Between the trimmed V and J ends, which lost 0 bases and 3 bases, there was a span of 14 bases. DNA of the CDR3: TGTGCCAGCTCACCACCTTCAGGGCGGGGGGACACTGAAGCTTTCTTT. Its protein product is CASSPPSGRGDTEAFF.

The chain uses TRBV7-7 and TRBJ2-5, with 10 nucleotides matching TRBD2. CDR3 length: 16 residues. J lost 5 bases, V lost 5 bases, and 11 bases had no gene match. From germline, CDR1 is SSHAT and CDR2 FNYEAQ (reference sequence). CDR3 region: CASSANPGTSDETQYF. The CDR3 DNA is TGTGCCAGCAGCGCAAACCCCGGGACTAGCGACGAGACCCAGTACTTC.

V is TRBV3-1 (or the pseudogene TRBV3-2) and J is TRBJ1-3, with D maybe TRBD1 (6 bases). Trimming removed 3 bases from V and 2 bases from J, with 11 bases in between. The CDR3 has 15 residues. Germline V gives CDR1 LGHDT, CDR2 YNNKEL (reference sequence). In nucleotides, the CDR3 is TGTGCCAGCAGCCATGGGACAATCGCTGGAAACACCATATATTTT. This encodes CASSHGTIAGNTIYF.

The V and J genes are TRBV7-2 and TRBJ2-1, with 8 bases aligning to TRBD1. CDR3 length: 13 amino acids. Germline-derived CDR1 and CDR2 are SGHTA and FQGNSA. V lost 7 bases, J lost 6 bases, and 5 bases stayed unmatched. CDR3 bases: TGTGCCAGCACCCAGGGGGCCCGCAATGAGCAGTTCTTC. It is translated as CASTQGARNEQFF.

The chain recombines TRBV27 with TRBJ1-1; D unresolved. Looked up from germline, CDR1 is MNHEY and CDR2 is SMNVEV (reference sequence). This CDR3 is built from 16 residues. V shed 2 bases and J shed 2 bases, with 15 bases lying between them. CDR3 nucleotides: TGTGCCAGCAGTTTAAGGGTCGTCCGGGGAAACACTGAAGCTTTCTTT. Translated: CASSLRVVRGNTEAFF.

This chain links TRBV5-8 with TRBJ1-2, with 7 bases matching TRBD1. This CDR3 is built from 13 residues. Germline V gene data show CDR1 as SGHTS and CDR2 as YDEGEE. The trim removed 3 bases at V and 2 bases at J, leaving 1 base unmatched. This CDR3 is CASSWDRNYGYTF. As DNA, the CDR3 is TGTGCCAGCAGCTGGGACAGAAACTATGGCTACACCTTC.

CDR3: CASSPGQGILQWPQHF. CDR3 nucleotide sequence: TGTGCCAGCAGTCCGGGACAGGGAATACTACAGTGGCCCCAGCATTTT. This chain uses TRBV2 with TRBJ1-5, with TRBD1 matching over 9 bases. The CDR3 loop spans 16 amino acids. V dropped 5 bases and J dropped 9; count of bases not matched to a gene: 14. Germline V gene lookup returns CDR1 SNHLY and CDR2 FYNNEI.

Here the CDR3 DNA reads TGTGCCAGCAGTTTTATAGCGGGGGTGAGCACAGATACGCAGTATTTT. Residues: CASSFIAGVSTDTQYF. V is TRBV6-6 and J is TRBJ2-3; 9 bases fit TRBD2. Germline lookup yields CDR1 MNHNY and CDR2 SVGAGI (reference sequence). This CDR3 comprises 16 residues. V dropped 4 bases and J dropped 0; count of bases not matched to a gene: 5.

The genes are TRBV19 and TRBJ2-5; 9 bases map to TRBD1. V lost 3 bases, J lost 7 bases, and 9 bases stayed unmatched. Germline CDR1 and CDR2: LNHDA and SQIVND (reference sequence). The CDR3 loop spans 15 amino acids. The CDR3 region has the DNA TGTGCCAGTAGTATGAACAGGGGGCGCTTGGTGACCCAGTACTTC. Its translation: CASSMNRGRLVTQYF.

This clone was counted a single time. V and J are TRBV6-4 and TRBJ2-1, with D possibly matching TRBD1 (6 bases). Trimming removed 4 bases at V and 10 bases at J, with 14 bases between. This CDR3 comprises 13 residues. Germline-derived CDR1 and CDR2 are MRHNA and SNTAGT. This chain's CDR3 is CASSALQGGEQFF. CDR3 in DNA: TGTGCCAGCAGTGCTCTACAGGGTGGGGAGCAGTTCTTC.

The chain links TRBV11-2 to TRBJ2-1; D is perhaps TRBD1 (6 bases). The CDR3 consists of 14 residues. Germline V gene sequence: CDR1 SGHAT, CDR2 FQNNGV. V was cut by 8 bases and J by 1 base, with 12 bases left in between. The CDR3 coding sequence is TGTGCCAGCGCAGGGACACTATCCTACAATGAGCAGTTCTTC. This gives the protein CASAGTLSYNEQFF. Using reference TRBV11-2 and TRBJ2-1 for the parts outside the CDR3, the full variable domain is EAGVAQSPRYKIIEKRQSVAFWCNPISGHATLYWYQQILGQGPKLLIQFQNNGVVDDSQLPKDRFSAERLKGVDSTLKIQPAKLEDSAVYLCASAGTLSYNEQFFGPGTRLTVL.

The V call is TRBV3-1 (or the pseudogene TRBV3-2), the J call TRBJ2-5, with 7 bases aligning to TRBD1. V lost 2 bases to trimming and J lost 2 bases; unmatched junction nucleotides: 17. The CDR3 covers 19 residues. Germline V gene data show CDR1 as LGHDT and CDR2 as YNNKEL (reference sequence). The CDR3 coding sequence is TGTGCCAGCAGCCAACTAAAGGCTTACAGGGGTGCGGAACAAGAGACCCAGTACTTC. Its protein is CASSQLKAYRGAEQETQYF.

The chain carries TRBV6-6 and TRBJ2-5, with D possibly TRBD2 on 6 matching bases. Germline V CDR1 and CDR2: MNHNY, SVGAGI (reference sequence). Trimming took off 7 bases at V and 3 bases at J, with 21 bases between the two ends. This CDR3 spans 16 amino acids. DNA of the CDR3: TGTGCCAGCATCTACGCCGCCTGGACGGGAGAAGAGACCCAGTACTTC. This sequence encodes CASIYAAWTGEETQYF.

The V call is TRBV7-2, the J call TRBJ1-3; D is unclear. The CDR3 length is 17 residues. V shed 5 bases and J shed 0 bases, with 17 bases lying between them. The V gene's germline CDR1 is SGHTA and CDR2 FQGNSA. The CDR3 loop is CASSMLPGVSSGNTIYF. The CDR3 region has the DNA TGTGCCAGCAGCATGCTACCGGGTGTAAGCTCTGGAAACACCATATATTTT. Together with reference TRBV7-2 and TRBJ1-3, the CDR3 gives the full variable domain: GAGVSQSPSNKVTEKGKDVELRCDPISGHTALYWYRQSLGQGLEFLIYFQGNSAPDKSGLPSDRFSAERTGGSVSTLTIQRTQQEDSAVYLCASSMLPGVSSGNTIYFGEGSWLTVV.

CDR3 sequence (DNA): TGTGCCAGCAGCCCCGGGACTAGCGCCCGCAATGAGCAGTTCTTC. It translates to CASSPGTSARNEQFF. The rearrangement links TRBV7-3 to TRBJ2-1, with 10 bases identical to TRBD2. Germline loops: CDR1 SGHTA, CDR2 FQGTGA. The CDR3 is made up of 15 amino acids. V lost 5 bases, J lost 6 bases, and 7 bases stayed unmatched.

The genes are TRBV27 and TRBJ2-1; D is unclear. This CDR3 spans 17 amino acids. The germline V gene has CDR1 MNHEY and CDR2 SMNVEV (reference sequence). V shed 6 bases and J shed 4 bases, with 22 bases lying between them. The CDR3 DNA reads TGTGCCAGCAGCCCCCCAGGTGCAAAACCCGGATACAATGAGCAGTTCTTC. Translation: CASSPPGAKPGYNEQFF.

V is TRBV2 and J is TRBJ2-3; 7 bases match TRBD2. The J segment lost 3 bases and the V segment lost 6 bases, leaving 3 bases of the junction unmatched. Germline CDR1 is SNHLY and CDR2 is FYNNEI. This CDR3 has 13 amino acids. The CDR3 sequence is CASRAGLTDTQYF. CDR3 nucleotide sequence: TGTGCCAGCAGAGCGGGACTGACAGATACGCAGTATTTT.

The chain carries TRBV9 and TRBJ1-5, with D maybe TRBD1 (6 bases). V was cut by 1 base and J by 3 bases, with 11 bases left in between. CDR1 is SGDLS, CDR2 YYNGEE, per germline. This CDR3 is 15 amino acids long. The CDR3 spells CASSVMDSFNQPQHF. CDR3 sequence (DNA): TGTGCCAGCAGCGTAATGGACAGTTTCAATCAGCCCCAGCATTTT.

J is TRBJ1-6 and V is TRBV6-6; 10 nucleotides match TRBD1. The CDR3 loop spans 15 amino acids. The germline V gene encodes CDR1 MNHNY and CDR2 SVGAGI (reference sequence). V shed 6 bases, J shed 12 bases, and the junction held 11 bases outside the gene matches. CDR3 in amino acids: CASRGRDRGDGPLHF. The CDR3, as DNA: TGTGCCAGCAGGGGGAGGGACAGGGGTGACGGACCCCTCCACTTT.

The CDR3 DNA reads as TGTGCCAGCAGTTCCACCGGGACTAGCGCGTCGAATGAGCAGTTCTTC. Protein product: CASSSTGTSASNEQFF. The gene calls are TRBV7-7 and TRBJ2-1, with 10 nucleotides matching TRBD2. The V segment lost 6 bases and the J segment 7 bases; nucleotides outside the gene matches: 12. This CDR3 spans 16 amino acids. Germline CDR1 and CDR2: SSHAT and FNYEAQ (reference sequence).

This clone turned up a few times. The rearrangement joins TRBV14 to TRBJ2-7, with 10 positions matching TRBD2. Germline V gives CDR1 SGHDN, CDR2 FVKESK. V gave up 4 bases and J gave up 2 bases; unmatched junction bases: 5. CDR3 length equals 15 residues. CDR3: CASSLSGGITYEQYF. As DNA, the CDR3 is TGTGCCAGCAGCCTTAGCGGGGGGATAACCTACGAGCAGTACTTC.

Regarding this clone: The same CDR3 also results from other DNA sequences found in this sample. The CDR3 coding sequence is TGTGCCAGCAGCCTAAGCACAGATACGCAGTATTTT. This codes for CASSLSTDTQYF. V usage is TRBV5-4 and J usage is TRBJ2-3; the D is unclear. Germline V lookup: CDR1 SGHNT, CDR2 YYREEE (reference sequence). Trimming pared 4 bases from V and 0 bases from J, leaving 3 bases between. CDR3 length equals 12 residues.

V and J are TRBV30 and TRBJ2-1, with TRBD2 as a possible D gene (6 bases). V was clipped by 3 bases and J by 0 bases, with 27 bases between them. The V gene's germline CDR1 is GTSNPN and CDR2 SVGIG (reference sequence). CDR3 length: 20 amino acids. This CDR3 is CAWSSKGYGRKGSSYNEQFF. CDR3 bases: TGTGCCTGGAGCTCTAAAGGGTACGGGAGAAAAGGAAGCTCCTACAATGAGCAGTTCTTC.

The chain is built from TRBV18 and TRBJ1-1; tentatively, D is TRBD1 (5 bases). Germline lookup yields CDR1 KGHSH and CDR2 LQKENI. Trimming removed 4 bases at V and 8 bases at J, with 20 bases between. The CDR3 spans 15 residues. The CDR3 DNA sequence: TGTGCCAGCTCACACACGGTCCCTACAGGCGGCGAAGCTTTCTTT. Its protein product is CASSHTVPTGGEAFF.

A few counts support this clone. The chain is built from TRBV19 and TRBJ2-2; 9 bases match TRBD2. The V gene's germline CDR1 is LNHDA and CDR2 SQIVND (reference sequence). The CDR3 is 17 residues long. With V trimmed by 4 bases and J by 5 bases, 11 bases remained unmatched. The CDR3 protein is CASSTISGTSLTGELFF. The CDR3 DNA follows: TGTGCCAGTAGTACTATCTCCGGGACTAGCTTAACCGGGGAGCTGTTTTTT.

The rearrangement links TRBV7-8 to TRBJ1-4, with 7 nucleotides matching TRBD1. Looked up from germline, CDR1 is SGHVS and CDR2 is FQNEAQ. The CDR3 length is 16 residues. J lost 4 bases, V lost 3 bases, and 8 bases had no gene match. CDR3 in DNA: TGTGCCAGCAGCTTGAGACAGGGCCCCTTTAATGAAAAACTGTTTTTT. Its translation is CASSLRQGPFNEKLFF.